This is a list of T cell receptor beta chains from one sample in a study of cytomegalovirus exposure and HLA in healthy donors. This table comes from immunoSEQ multiplex PCR, and its TCRdb copy is limited to in-frame clones, with some not included. The profile covers fewer than 250,000 clones, with less than 85% appearing a single time and approximately 4.8% taken by the ten largest. The sample taken for sequencing was PBMCs. The source of these receptors is a young man in good health and CMV-seropositive. Both conserved end residues are part of each CDR3. The D gene is left open where the match is weak. Clone size appears in some rows only: once, few, many, or a class for an expanded clone.

size,V,J,D,CDR3,DNA
.,TRBV30,TRBJ2-5,.,CASSGGETQYF,TGTGCCTCTTCAGGCGGGGAGACCCAGTACTTC
.,TRBV27,TRBJ1-2,.,CASRTGYGNYGYTF,TGTGCCAGCAGAACAGGGTACGGTAACTATGGCTACACCTTC
.,TRBV5-4,TRBJ2-7,TRBD1,CASSLAFGTGREYF,TGTGCCAGCAGCTTGGCTTTCGGGACAGGAAGGGAGTACTTC
.,TRBV30,TRBJ2-3,.,CAWTLSSTDTQYF,TGTGCCTGGACCCTAAGCAGCACAGATACGCAGTATTTT
.,TRBV7-9,TRBJ1-2,TRBD1,CSSSFGQGEAYGYTF,TGTTCCAGCAGCTTCGGACAGGGGGAGGCCTATGGCTACACCTTC
few,TRBV2,TRBJ2-1,TRBD2,CARGERERSYNEQFF,TGTGCCAGAGGGGAGCGGGAAAGGTCCTACAATGAGCAGTTCTTC
once,TRBV9,TRBJ2-5,.,CASSFSPRETQYF,TGTGCCAGCAGCTTTTCTCCCAGGGAGACCCAGTACTTC
.,TRBV6-5,TRBJ1-1,TRBD1,CASRDRAMGTEAFF,TGTGCCAGCAGGGACAGGGCTATGGGGACTGAAGCTTTCTTT
.,TRBV19,TRBJ2-2,TRBD2,CASSIDLRRELAWTGELFF,TGTGCCAGTAGTATAGATCTTAGGCGGGAGCTTGCGTGGACCGGGGAGCTGTTTTTT
few,TRBV29-1,TRBJ2-4,TRBD1,CSVGTGSPNNIQYF,TGCAGCGTTGGGACAGGGTCCCCCAACAACATTCAGTACTTC
.,TRBV4-2,TRBJ2-2,TRBD2,CASSPNQLLAGGKTGELFF,TGTGCCAGCAGCCCCAACCAGCTACTAGCGGGAGGGAAAACCGGGGAGCTGTTTTTT
few,TRBV9,TRBJ2-3,TRBD2,CASSAASGSTDTQYF,TGTGCCAGCAGCGCAGCTAGCGGGAGCACAGATACGCAGTATTTT
.,TRBV5-4,TRBJ2-1,TRBD2,CASSLGGLANNEQFF,TGTGCCAGCAGCTTAGGAGGACTAGCGAACAATGAGCAGTTCTTC
.,TRBV6-1,TRBJ2-7,TRBD1,CASRGQGAYEQYF,TGTGCCAGCAGGGGACAGGGGGCGTACGAGCAGTACTTC
.,TRBV27,TRBJ2-2,.,CASSRSGTGELFF,TGTGCCAGCAGCAGGAGCGGTACCGGGGAGCTGTTTTTT
.,TRBV6-1,TRBJ1-1,TRBD1,CASSDRQGGNTEAFF,TGTGCCAGCAGTGATCGACAGGGGGGGAACACTGAAGCTTTCTTT
.,TRBV7-3,TRBJ2-7,.,CASSLAQGNYEQYF,TGTGCCAGCAGCTTAGCGCAGGGGAACTACGAGCAGTACTTC
once,TRBV25-1,TRBJ2-5,.,CASTSQETQYF,TGTGCCAGCACTTCCCAAGAGACCCAGTACTTC
.,TRBV18,TRBJ2-1,.,CASSPPNRGYNEQFF,TGTGCCAGCTCACCACCGAATCGGGGGTACAATGAGCAGTTCTTC
.,TRBV29-1,TRBJ2-7,.,CSVDPGVVYEQYF,TGCAGCGTTGACCCAGGGGTTGTCTACGAGCAGTACTTC
few,TRBV4-3,TRBJ2-1,.,CASSQGLGRGRGYNEQFF,TGCGCCAGCAGCCAAGGACTGGGGAGGGGGAGAGGATACAATGAGCAGTTCTTC
.,TRBV4-2,TRBJ2-5,TRBD2,CASSQDRTRGGRAQYF,TGTGCCAGCAGCCAAGATCGGACCCGCGGGGGGAGGGCCCAGTACTTC
few,TRBV11-3,TRBJ2-2,TRBD2,CASSLGTSVTGELFF,TGTGCCAGCAGCTTAGGGACTAGCGTTACCGGGGAGCTGTTTTTT
.,TRBV5-8,TRBJ2-1,TRBD2,CASSAYLAGGRGNEQFF,TGTGCCAGCAGCGCCTACTTAGCGGGAGGACGGGGCAATGAGCAGTTCTTC
.,TRBV29-1,TRBJ1-2,.,CSVDTTGGYGYTF,TGCAGCGTTGATACGACAGGAGGCTATGGCTACACCTTC
many,TRBV6-5,TRBJ1-1,.,CASSYSRLTEAFF,TGTGCCAGCAGTTACTCGAGGTTGACTGAAGCTTTCTTT
.,TRBV23-1,TRBJ1-4,.,CASSRPLNEKLFF,TGCGCCAGCAGCAGGCCCCTCAATGAAAAACTGTTTTTT
.,TRBV15,TRBJ2-7,TRBD1,CATSRDRGTGGGYEQYF,TGTGCCACCAGCAGAGATCGGGGGACAGGGGGCGGCTACGAGCAGTACTTC
.,TRBV7-2,TRBJ1-1,TRBD1,CASSLYRGDTEAFF,TGTGCCAGCAGCCTATACAGGGGCGACACTGAAGCTTTCTTT
.,TRBV5-4,TRBJ2-6,.,CASNPGHIVSMVSGANVLTF,TGTGCCAGCAACCCGGGACATATCGTTTCTATGGTCTCTGGGGCCAACGTCCTGACTTTC
.,TRBV5-1,TRBJ2-5,.,CASHESGGAETQYF,TGCGCCAGCCACGAGTCGGGTGGTGCGGAGACCCAGTACTTC
.,TRBV5-1,TRBJ2-7,.,CASSGRDKSSYEQYF,TGCGCCAGCAGCGGCCGGGACAAAAGCTCCTACGAGCAGTACTTC
.,TRBV23-1,TRBJ1-4,TRBD1,CASSHPDRGYEKLFF,TGCGCCAGCAGTCATCCGGACAGGGGGTATGAAAAACTGTTTTTT
.,TRBV19,TRBJ1-4,.,CASSLQAGTNEKLFF,TGTGCCAGTAGTCTCCAGGCAGGAACTAATGAAAAACTGTTTTTT
.,TRBV7-2,TRBJ2-7,TRBD1,CASSLDPGGYEQYF,TGTGCCAGCAGCTTAGATCCAGGGGGCTACGAGCAGTACTTC